The clone carrying this TCR beta chain was seen just once. Its antigen is unknown. The source of the sample is a study of neoadjuvant anti-PD-1 for oral cavity cancer. Regarding the study as a whole: After neoadjuvant nivolumab, PBMC T cell clonality was significantly higher in non-responders than responders.

Six replicates per PBMC sample, mostly from 480 ng of genomic DNA. Sequencing was performed with immunoSEQ multiplex PCR; in TCRdb, only in-frame clones are kept and a portion is missing. The sample records some 14,000 clones, 55% to 80% being singletons. After removal of 2 bases from V and 6 bases from J, the junction contained 10 bases not matched to a gene. The CDR3 runs to 16 residues. Germline CDR1 reads MNHNS; CDR2 reads SASEGT. The material was PBMCs, obtained before nivolumab (anti-PD-1) treatment. The sequence was obtained from a person aged 40 to 85 with oral cavity squamous cell carcinoma. The rearrangement joins TRBV6-1 to TRBJ2-3, with 8 nucleotides matching TRBD1. The DNA of the CDR3 is TGTGCCAGCAGTGAACGGACAGGGTTAAGTAGGGATACGCAGTATTTT. Translated: CASSERTGLSRDTQYF.